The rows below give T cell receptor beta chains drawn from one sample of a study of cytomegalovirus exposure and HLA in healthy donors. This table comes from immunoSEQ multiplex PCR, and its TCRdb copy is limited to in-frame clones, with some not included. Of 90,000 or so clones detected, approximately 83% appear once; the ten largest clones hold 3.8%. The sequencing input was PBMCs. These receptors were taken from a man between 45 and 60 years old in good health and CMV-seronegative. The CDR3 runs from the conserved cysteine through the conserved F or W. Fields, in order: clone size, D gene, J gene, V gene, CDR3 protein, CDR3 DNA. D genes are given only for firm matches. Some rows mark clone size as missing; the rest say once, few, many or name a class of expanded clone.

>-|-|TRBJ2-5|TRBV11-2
CASSNPILAASPETQYF
TGTGCCAGCAGCAACCCGATCTTAGCGGCCTCCCCAGAGACCCAGTACTTC
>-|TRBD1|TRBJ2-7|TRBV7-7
CASSSGQGAEQYF
TGTGCTAGCAGCTCAGGACAGGGAGCCGAGCAGTACTTC
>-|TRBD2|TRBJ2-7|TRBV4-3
CASSQDGTSTYEQYF
TGCGCCAGCAGCCAAGATGGGACTAGCACCTACGAGCAGTACTTC
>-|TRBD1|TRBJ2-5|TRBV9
CASSVGVGQGAREQYF
TGTGCCAGCAGCGTGGGGGTGGGACAGGGGGCGAGAGAGCAGTACTTC
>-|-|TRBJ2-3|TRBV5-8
CASSFGASEKTQYF
TGTGCCAGCAGCTTCGGGGCTAGCGAGAAGACGCAGTATTTT
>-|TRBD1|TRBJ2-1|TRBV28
CASSHRDRGFDEQFF
TGTGCCAGCAGTCACCGGGACAGGGGGTTCGATGAGCAGTTCTTC
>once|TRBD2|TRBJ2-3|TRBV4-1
CASSPSPGLATDTQYF
TGCGCCAGCAGCCCCTCCCCGGGACTAGCAACAGATACGCAGTATTTT
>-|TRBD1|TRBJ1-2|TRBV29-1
CSVSPQGGSGYGYTF
TGCAGCGTCTCCCCCCAGGGGGGCTCCGGCTATGGCTACACCTTC
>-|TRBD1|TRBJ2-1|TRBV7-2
CASSLRPPGQGWNNEQFF
TGTGCCAGCAGCTTACGTCCCCCGGGACAGGGATGGAACAATGAGCAGTTCTTC
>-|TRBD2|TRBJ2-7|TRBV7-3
CASSLTGTSGSIYEQYF
TGTGCCAGCAGCTTAACGGGGACTAGCGGGAGTATCTACGAGCAGTACTTC
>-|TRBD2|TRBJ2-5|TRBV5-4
CASSLGLAGSQETQYF
TGTGCCAGCAGCCTGGGGCTAGCGGGGAGCCAAGAGACCCAGTACTTC
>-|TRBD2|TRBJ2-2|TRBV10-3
CAISAAGVTGELFF
TGTGCCATCAGTGCGGCGGGAGTGACCGGGGAGCTGTTTTTT
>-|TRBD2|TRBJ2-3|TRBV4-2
CASSQLSGRAGSTDTQYF
TGTGCCAGCAGCCAATTAAGCGGGAGGGCAGGGAGCACAGATACGCAGTATTTT
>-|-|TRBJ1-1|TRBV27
CASRGREGTEAFF
TGTGCCAGCAGGGGACGGGAGGGAACTGAAGCTTTCTTT
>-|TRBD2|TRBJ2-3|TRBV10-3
CALQQGTSVNTQYF
TGTGCCTTACAACAGGGGACTAGCGTAAATACGCAGTATTTT
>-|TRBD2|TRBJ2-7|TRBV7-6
CASSLAGSGRANEQYF
TGTGCCAGCAGCTTAGCGGGGAGCGGGAGGGCGAACGAGCAGTACTTC
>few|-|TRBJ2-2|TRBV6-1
CASTTGGASGELFF
TGTGCCAGCACCACAGGGGGGGCATCCGGGGAGCTGTTTTTT
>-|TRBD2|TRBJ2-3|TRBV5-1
CASSLSPALAGGPIRKDTQYF
TGCGCCAGCAGCTTGAGTCCCGCCCTAGCGGGAGGGCCGATCAGAAAAGATACGCAGTATTTT
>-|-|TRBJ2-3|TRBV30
CAWSSLLDTQYF
TGTGCCTGGAGTTCCCTTTTGGATACGCAGTATTTT
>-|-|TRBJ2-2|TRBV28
CATNRQRRGELFF
TGTGCCACCAATAGACAGCGACGAGGGGAGCTGTTTTTT
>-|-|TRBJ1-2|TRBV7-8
CASSLVEGWEGGYTF
TGTGCCAGCAGCTTAGTTGAGGGGTGGGAGGGTGGCTACACCTTC
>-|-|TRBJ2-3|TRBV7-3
CASSPARTRGNTQYF
TGTGCCAGCAGCCCGGCGAGGACTAGGGGGAATACGCAGTATTTT
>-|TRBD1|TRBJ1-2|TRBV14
CASSQDMRQGVYGYTF
TGTGCCAGCAGCCAAGATATGAGACAGGGAGTATATGGCTACACCTTC
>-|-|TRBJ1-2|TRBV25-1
CASSEYEPNYGYTF
TGTGCCAGCAGTGAATATGAGCCTAACTATGGCTACACCTTC